The clone carrying this TCR beta chain was observed a few times. Its antigen is not known. This entry belongs to a study of beta chain features in type 1 diabetes. The collection from each donor was one heparinised blood draw averaging approximately 110 mL. Sorting that relied on CD45RO/CCR7/CD25/CD127/CD95/CD27 yielded CD4+ naive, central memory, regulatory and stem cell-like memory cells. Expressed TCRB transcripts were sequenced, since all the RNA that had been isolated was reverse transcribed. The data were produced by immunoSEQ multiplex PCR, yet TCRdb's version contains in-frame clones alone and is incomplete. The table lists about 120,000 clones, around 15% of them singletons. Trimming at V came to 0 bases and at J to 3 bases, leaving 8 bases not matched to a gene. CDR3 length: 17 amino acids. The V gene's germline CDR1 is SGHNT and CDR2 YYREEE (reference sequence). General observations from the study: Patients with Type 1 diabetes showed moderately but significantly shorter TCRB CDR3s in all four CD4+ subsets. Relative to healthy donors, patients appeared to have naive, central memory and Treg TCRB repertoires that were more similar. The question of HLA type influencing TCRB rearrangement was one that remained unresolved here.

This chain links TRBV5-4 with TRBJ2-7; TRBD1 agrees at 11 bases. The sequenced sample was central memory CD4+ T cells from blood. The origin of this receptor is a man younger than 45 with type 1 diabetes. CDR3 DNA: TGTGCCAGCAGCTTGGCCCTAACCGGGACAGGGGGCTACGAGCAGTACTTC. Encoded protein: CASSLALTGTGGYEQYF.